The 5 T cell receptor beta chains below come from one sample, sequenced in a study of blood T cell repertoires in COVID-19. Sequenced by immunoSEQ multiplex PCR; TCRdb stores in-frame clones only, minus some. This sample has fewer than 85,000 clones, with about 73% found just once. Sequencing was carried out using peripheral blood. All receptors derive from a man aged 55 to 70 with acute or convalescent COVID-19.

The chain combines TRBV7-3 with TRBJ2-7; 9 bases match TRBD2. CDR3 size: 17 residues. Germline V lookup: CDR1 SGHTA, CDR2 FQGTGA. With 2 bases clipped from V and 11 bases from J, the junction kept 19 bases outside the gene matches. The CDR3 loop reads CASSLSHHRLAGISEYV. The CDR3 coding sequence is TGTGCCAGCAGCTTATCCCACCACCGGCTAGCGGGGATTTCAGAGTACGTC.

A single count supports this clone. The chain carries TRBV5-1 and TRBJ2-1; 11 bases are shared with TRBD2. This CDR3 has 18 amino acids. The germline V gene has CDR1 SGHRS and CDR2 YFSETQ. The trim removed 4 bases at V and 2 bases at J, leaving 11 bases unmatched. DNA of the CDR3: TGCGCCAGCAGCCACGTAGCGGGGGGGCCGGTCGCCTACAATGAGCAGTTCTTC. Its protein is CASSHVAGGPVAYNEQFF. Based on the CDR3 plus reference TRBV5-1 and TRBJ2-1, the full variable domain is KAGVTQTPRYLIKTRGQQVTLSCSPISGHRSVSWYQQTPGQGLQFLFEYFSETQRNKGNFPGRFSGRQFSNSRSEMNVSTLELGDSALYLCASSHVAGGPVAYNEQFFGPGTRLTVL.

The chain couples TRBV6-4 to TRBJ2-6; perhaps TRBD1 as D (5 bases). V gave up 0 bases and J gave up 3 bases, with 6 bases separating them. The CDR3 runs 15 residues. Germline loops: CDR1 MRHNA, CDR2 SNTAGT. The CDR3 protein is CASSDSGVGANVLTF. CDR3 DNA: TGTGCCAGCAGTGACTCAGGGGTTGGGGCCAACGTCCTGACTTTC.

This chain connects TRBV7-6 to TRBJ2-7; 13 bases line up with TRBD2. CDR1 SGHVS and CDR2 FNYEAQ come from the germline V gene. The ends lost 1 base at V and 2 bases at J; junction bases unmatched: 8. The CDR3 is 18 residues long. The CDR3 sequence: CASSLGGGGTSGAYEQYF. The CDR3 region has the DNA TGTGCCAGCAGCTTAGGAGGAGGGGGGACTAGCGGGGCCTACGAGCAGTACTTC.

This clone was observed a single time. The chain joins TRBV9 to TRBJ2-2, with 8 bases identical to TRBD2. The trim removed 0 bases at V and 7 bases at J, leaving 11 bases unmatched. The CDR3 is 17 amino acids. In germline, CDR1 is SGDLS, CDR2 YYNGEE. CDR3 bases: TGTGCCAGCAGCGTAGCTTATCGAGGCGGGGGGCTCGGGGAGCTGTTTTTT. This sequence encodes CASSVAYRGGGLGELFF.